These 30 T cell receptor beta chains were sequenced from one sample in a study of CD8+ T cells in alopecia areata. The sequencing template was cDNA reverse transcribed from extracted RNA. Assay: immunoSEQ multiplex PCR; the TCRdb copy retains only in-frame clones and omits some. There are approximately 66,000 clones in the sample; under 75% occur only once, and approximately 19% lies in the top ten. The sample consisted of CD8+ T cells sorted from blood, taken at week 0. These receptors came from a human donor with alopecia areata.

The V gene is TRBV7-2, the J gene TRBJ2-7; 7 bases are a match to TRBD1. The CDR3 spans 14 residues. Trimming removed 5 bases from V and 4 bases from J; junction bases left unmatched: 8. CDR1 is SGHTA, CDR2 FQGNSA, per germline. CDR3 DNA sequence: TGTGCCAGCAGCCTTGGGGACAGAGAGTACGAGCAGTACTTC. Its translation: CASSLGDREYEQYF. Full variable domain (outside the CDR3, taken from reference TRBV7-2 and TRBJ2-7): GAGVSQSPSNKVTEKGKDVELRCDPISGHTALYWYRQSLGQGLEFLIYFQGNSAPDKSGLPSDRFSAERTGGSVSTLTIQRTQQEDSAVYLCASSLGDREYEQYFGPGTRLTVT.

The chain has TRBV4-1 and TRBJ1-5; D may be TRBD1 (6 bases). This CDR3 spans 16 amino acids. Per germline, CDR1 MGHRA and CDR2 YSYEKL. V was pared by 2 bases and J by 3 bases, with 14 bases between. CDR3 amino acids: CASSQWVGGNNQPQHF. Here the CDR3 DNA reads TGCGCCAGCAGCCAATGGGTAGGGGGTAACAATCAGCCCCAGCATTTT.

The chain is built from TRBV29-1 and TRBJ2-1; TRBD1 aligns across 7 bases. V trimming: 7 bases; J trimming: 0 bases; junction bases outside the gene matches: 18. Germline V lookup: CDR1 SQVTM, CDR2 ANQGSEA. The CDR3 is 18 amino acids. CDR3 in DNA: TGCAGCGCCCTCGGGACAGAGAATAAACTTAGCTCCTACAATGAGCAGTTCTTC. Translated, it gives CSALGTENKLSSYNEQFF.

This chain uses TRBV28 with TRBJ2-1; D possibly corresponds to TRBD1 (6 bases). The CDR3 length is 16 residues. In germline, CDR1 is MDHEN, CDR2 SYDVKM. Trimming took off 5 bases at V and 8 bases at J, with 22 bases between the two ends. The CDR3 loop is CASSPWTDIRQDEQFF. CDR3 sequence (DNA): TGTGCCAGCAGTCCGTGGACAGATATACGGCAGGATGAGCAGTTCTTC.

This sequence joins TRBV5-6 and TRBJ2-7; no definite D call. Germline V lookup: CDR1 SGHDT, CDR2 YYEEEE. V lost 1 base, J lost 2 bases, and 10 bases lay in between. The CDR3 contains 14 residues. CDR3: CASSLSPNAYEQYF. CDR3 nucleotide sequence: TGTGCCAGCAGCTTGTCGCCGAATGCCTACGAGCAGTACTTC. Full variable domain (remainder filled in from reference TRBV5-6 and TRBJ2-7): DAGVTQSPTHLIKTRGQQVTLRCSPKSGHDTVSWYQQALGQGPQFIFQYYEEEERQRGNFPDRFSGHQFPNYSSELNVNALLLGDSALYLCASSLSPNAYEQYFGPGTRLTVT.

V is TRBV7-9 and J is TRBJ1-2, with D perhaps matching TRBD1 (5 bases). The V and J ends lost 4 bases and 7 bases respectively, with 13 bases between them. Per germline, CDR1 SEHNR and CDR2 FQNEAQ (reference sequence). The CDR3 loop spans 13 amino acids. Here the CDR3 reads CASSSLGDGGYTF. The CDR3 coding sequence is TGTGCCAGCAGCTCCCTTGGGGACGGTGGCTACACCTTC.

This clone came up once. The CDR3: CASSLDGQETQYF. For the CDR3, the DNA is TGCGCCAGCAGCCTAGACGGGCAAGAGACCCAGTACTTC. This rearrangement joins TRBV5-1 to TRBJ2-5; no clear D. CDR1 and CDR2 (germline): SGHRS, YFSETQ. The CDR3 runs to 13 residues. Trimming shortened V by 4 bases and J by 2 bases, and 9 bases separated the two germline ends.

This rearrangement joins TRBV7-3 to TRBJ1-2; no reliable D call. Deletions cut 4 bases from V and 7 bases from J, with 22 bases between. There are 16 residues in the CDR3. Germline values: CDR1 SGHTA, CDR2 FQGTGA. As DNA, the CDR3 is TGTGCCAGCAGCTATACGGGTGGGAGTTTGGATGGTGGCTACACCTTC. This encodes CASSYTGGSLDGGYTF.

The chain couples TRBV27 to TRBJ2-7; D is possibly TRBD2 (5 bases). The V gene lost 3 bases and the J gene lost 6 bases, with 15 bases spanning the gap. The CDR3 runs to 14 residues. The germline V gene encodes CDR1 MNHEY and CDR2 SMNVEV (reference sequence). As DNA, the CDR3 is TGTGCCAGCAGTTTCCTAGGAGAGGGTCGCGAGCAGTACTTC. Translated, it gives CASSFLGEGREQYF.

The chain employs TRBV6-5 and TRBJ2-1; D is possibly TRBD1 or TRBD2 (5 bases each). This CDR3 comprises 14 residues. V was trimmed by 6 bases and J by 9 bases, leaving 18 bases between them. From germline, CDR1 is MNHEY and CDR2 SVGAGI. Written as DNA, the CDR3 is TGTGCCAGCAGGAGGGGCAGGGTAGGTTTTGAGCAGTTCTTC. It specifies CASRRGRVGFEQFF.

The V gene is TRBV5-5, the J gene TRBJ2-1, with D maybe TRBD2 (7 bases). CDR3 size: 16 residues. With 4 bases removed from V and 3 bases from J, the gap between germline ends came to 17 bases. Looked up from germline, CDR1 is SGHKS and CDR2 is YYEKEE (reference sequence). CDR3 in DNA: TGTGCCAGCAGCCTTACAGGCGGGGGCGGCTACAATGAGCAGTTCTTC. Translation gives CASSLTGGGGYNEQFF.

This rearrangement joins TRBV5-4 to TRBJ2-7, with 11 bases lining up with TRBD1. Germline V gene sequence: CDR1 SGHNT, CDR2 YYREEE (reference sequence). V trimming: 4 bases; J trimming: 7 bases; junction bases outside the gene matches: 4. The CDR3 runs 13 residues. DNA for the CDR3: TGTGCCAGCAGCCCCGGGACAGGGGGAGAGCAGTACTTC. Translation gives CASSPGTGGEQYF.

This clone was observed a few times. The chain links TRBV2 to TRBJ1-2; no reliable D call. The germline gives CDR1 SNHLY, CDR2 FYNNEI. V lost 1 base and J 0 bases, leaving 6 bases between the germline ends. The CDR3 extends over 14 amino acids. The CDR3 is CASSEGPSNYGYTF. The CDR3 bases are TGTGCCAGCAGTGAAGGACCTTCTAACTATGGCTACACCTTC.

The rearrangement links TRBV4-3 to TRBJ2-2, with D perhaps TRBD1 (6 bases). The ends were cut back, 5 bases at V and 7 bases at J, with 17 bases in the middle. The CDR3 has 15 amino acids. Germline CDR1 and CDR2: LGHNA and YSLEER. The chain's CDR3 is CASSVDRRRSGELFF. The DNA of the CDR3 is TGCGCCAGCAGCGTTGACAGGCGGAGGAGCGGGGAGCTGTTTTTT.

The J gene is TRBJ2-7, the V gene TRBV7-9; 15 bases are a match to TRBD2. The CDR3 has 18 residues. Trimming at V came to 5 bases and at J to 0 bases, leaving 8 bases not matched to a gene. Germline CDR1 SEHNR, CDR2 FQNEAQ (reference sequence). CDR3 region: CASSGTGTSGRSSYEQYF. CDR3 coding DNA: TGTGCCAGCAGCGGGACCGGGACTAGCGGGAGGAGCTCCTACGAGCAGTACTTC.

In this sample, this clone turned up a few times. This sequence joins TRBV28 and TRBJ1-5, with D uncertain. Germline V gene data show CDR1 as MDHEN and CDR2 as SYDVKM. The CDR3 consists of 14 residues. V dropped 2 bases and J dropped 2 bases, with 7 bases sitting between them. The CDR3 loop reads CASSLAYGNQPQHF. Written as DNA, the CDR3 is TGTGCCAGCAGTTTAGCATACGGCAATCAGCCCCAGCATTTT.

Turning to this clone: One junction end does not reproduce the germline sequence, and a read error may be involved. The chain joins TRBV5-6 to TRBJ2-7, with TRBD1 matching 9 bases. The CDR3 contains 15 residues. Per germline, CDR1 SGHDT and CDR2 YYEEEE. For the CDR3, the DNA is TGCGCCAGCAGCCCTGTGACAGGGGGCTCCTACGAGCAGTACTTC. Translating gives CASSPVTGGSYEQYF.

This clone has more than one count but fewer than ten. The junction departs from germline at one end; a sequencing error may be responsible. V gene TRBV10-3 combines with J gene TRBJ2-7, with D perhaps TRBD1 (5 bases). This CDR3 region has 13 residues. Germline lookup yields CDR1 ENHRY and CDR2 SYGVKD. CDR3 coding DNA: TGTGCCGTCAGGGCTGGAGACTCCTACGAGCAGTACTTC. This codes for CAVRAGDSYEQYF.

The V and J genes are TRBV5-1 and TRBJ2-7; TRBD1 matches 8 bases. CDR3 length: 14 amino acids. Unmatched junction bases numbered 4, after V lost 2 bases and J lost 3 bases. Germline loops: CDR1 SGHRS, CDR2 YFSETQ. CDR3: CASSFRDRIYEQYF. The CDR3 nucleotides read TGCGCCAGCAGCTTCCGGGACAGGATCTACGAGCAGTACTTC.

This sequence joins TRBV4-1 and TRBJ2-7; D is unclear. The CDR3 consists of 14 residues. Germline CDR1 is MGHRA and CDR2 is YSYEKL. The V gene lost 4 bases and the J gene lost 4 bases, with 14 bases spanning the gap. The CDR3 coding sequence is TGCGCCAGCAGCCTTAGAACCTTAGGGTACGAGCAGTACTTC. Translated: CASSLRTLGYEQYF.

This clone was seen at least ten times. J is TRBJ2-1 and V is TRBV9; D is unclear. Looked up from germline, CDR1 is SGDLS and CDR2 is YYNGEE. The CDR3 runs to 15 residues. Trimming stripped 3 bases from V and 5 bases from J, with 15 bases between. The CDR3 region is CASSDSWGENNEQFF. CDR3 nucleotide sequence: TGTGCCAGCAGCGACAGCTGGGGTGAGAACAATGAGCAGTTCTTC.

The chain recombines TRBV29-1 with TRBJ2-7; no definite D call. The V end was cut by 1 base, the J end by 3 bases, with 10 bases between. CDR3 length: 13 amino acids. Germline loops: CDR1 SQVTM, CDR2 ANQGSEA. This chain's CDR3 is CSVEGDLIYEQYF. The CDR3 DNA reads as TGCAGCGTTGAAGGTGACCTGATCTACGAGCAGTACTTC.

The CDR3 DNA reads as TGCAGCGTGGCCGGGACTAGCAGTTACGAGCAGTACTTC. Translating it yields CSVAGTSSYEQYF. The V and J genes are TRBV29-1 and TRBJ2-7; TRBD2 aligns across 9 bases. Germline-derived CDR1 and CDR2 are SQVTM and ANQGSEA. Trimming at V came to 6 bases and at J to 4 bases, leaving 7 bases not matched to a gene. The CDR3 consists of 13 residues.

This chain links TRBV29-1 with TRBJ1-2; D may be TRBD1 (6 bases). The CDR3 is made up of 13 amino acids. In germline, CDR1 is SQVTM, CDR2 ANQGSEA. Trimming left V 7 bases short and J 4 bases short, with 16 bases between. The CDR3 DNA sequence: TGCAGCGACTTTACCAGGGGAACCTATGGCTACACCTTC. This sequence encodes CSDFTRGTYGYTF.

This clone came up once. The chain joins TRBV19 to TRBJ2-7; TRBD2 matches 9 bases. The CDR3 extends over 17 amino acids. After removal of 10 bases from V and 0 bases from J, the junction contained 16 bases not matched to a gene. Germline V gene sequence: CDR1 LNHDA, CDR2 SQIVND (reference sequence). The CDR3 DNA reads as TGTGCCACTTCGTCAGCGGGGGGACTTAAGCCCTCCTACGAGCAGTACTTC. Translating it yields CATSSAGGLKPSYEQYF.

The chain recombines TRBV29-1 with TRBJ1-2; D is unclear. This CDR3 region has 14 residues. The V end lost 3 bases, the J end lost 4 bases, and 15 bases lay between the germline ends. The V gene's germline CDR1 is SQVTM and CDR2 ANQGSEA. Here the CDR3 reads CSVDRGKSGYGYTF. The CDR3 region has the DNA TGCAGCGTTGATCGAGGGAAGTCGGGCTATGGCTACACCTTC.

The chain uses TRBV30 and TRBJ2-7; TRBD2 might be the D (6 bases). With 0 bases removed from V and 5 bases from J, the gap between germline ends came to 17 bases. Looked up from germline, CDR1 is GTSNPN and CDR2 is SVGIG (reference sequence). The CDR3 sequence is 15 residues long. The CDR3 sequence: CAWSVSSGRLNEQYF. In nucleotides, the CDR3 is TGTGCCTGGAGTGTATCGTCCGGGAGACTCAACGAGCAGTACTTC.

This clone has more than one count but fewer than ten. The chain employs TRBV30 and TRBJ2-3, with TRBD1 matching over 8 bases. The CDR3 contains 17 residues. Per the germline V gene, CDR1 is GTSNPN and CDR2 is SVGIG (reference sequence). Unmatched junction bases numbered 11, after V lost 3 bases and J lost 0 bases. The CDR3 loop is CAWSPIRGRTSTDTQYF. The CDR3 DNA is TGTGCCTGGAGCCCGATCAGGGGGCGAACTAGCACAGATACGCAGTATTTT.

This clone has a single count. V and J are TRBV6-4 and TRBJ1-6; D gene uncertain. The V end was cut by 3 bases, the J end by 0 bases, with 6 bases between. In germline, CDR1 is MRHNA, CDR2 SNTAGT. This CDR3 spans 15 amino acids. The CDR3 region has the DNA TGTGCCAGCAGTGAAGCGCGCTCCTATAATTCACCCCTCCACTTT. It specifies CASSEARSYNSPLHF.

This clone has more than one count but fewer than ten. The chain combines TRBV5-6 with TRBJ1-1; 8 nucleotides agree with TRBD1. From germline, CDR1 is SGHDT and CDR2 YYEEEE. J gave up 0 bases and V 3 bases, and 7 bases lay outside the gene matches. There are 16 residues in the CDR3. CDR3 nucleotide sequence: TGTGCCAGCAGCTGGACAAGACAGGGGATGAACACTGAAGCTTTCTTT. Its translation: CASSWTRQGMNTEAFF.